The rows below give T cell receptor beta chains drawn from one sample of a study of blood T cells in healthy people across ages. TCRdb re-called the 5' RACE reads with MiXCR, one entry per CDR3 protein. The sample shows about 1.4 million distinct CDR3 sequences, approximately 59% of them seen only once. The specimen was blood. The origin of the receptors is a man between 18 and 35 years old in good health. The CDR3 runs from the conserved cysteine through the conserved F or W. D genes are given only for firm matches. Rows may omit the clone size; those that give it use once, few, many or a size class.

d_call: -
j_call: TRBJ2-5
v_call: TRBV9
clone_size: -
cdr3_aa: CASSIGSGRETQYF
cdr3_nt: TGTGCCAGCAGCATAGGGTCAGGCCGAGAGACCCAGTACTTC

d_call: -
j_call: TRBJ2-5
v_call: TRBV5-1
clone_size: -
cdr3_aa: CASSFQNQETQYF
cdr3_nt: TGCGCCAGCAGCTTTCAGAACCAAGAGACCCAGTACTTC

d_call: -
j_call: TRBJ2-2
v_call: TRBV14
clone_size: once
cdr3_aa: CASSQVLASTGELFF
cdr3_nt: TGTGCCAGCAGCCAAGTACTAGCTTCCACCGGGGAGCTGTTTTTT

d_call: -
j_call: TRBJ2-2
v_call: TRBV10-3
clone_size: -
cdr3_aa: CAIWDSLTGELFF
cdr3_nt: TGTGCCATCTGGGATAGCCTCACCGGGGAGCTGTTTTTT

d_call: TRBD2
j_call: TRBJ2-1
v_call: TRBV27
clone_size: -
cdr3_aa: CASSAPGGSSYNEQFF
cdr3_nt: TGTGCCAGCAGTGCTCCCGGGGGGAGCTCCTACAATGAGCAGTTCTTC

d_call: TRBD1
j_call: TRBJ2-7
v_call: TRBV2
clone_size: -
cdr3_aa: CASETGTDYEQYF
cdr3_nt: TGTGCCAGTGAGACCGGGACAGATTACGAGCAGTACTTC

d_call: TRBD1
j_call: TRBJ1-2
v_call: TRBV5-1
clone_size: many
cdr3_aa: CASSPGQGNKGYTF
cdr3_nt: TGCGCCAGCAGCCCGGGACAGGGGAATAAGGGCTACACCTTC

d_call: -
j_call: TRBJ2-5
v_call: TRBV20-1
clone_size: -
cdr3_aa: CSASWRKETQYF
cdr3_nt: TGCAGTGCTAGTTGGAGAAAAGAGACCCAGTACTTC

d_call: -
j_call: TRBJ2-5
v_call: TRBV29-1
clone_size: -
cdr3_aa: CSVEDRRTPSLGQYF
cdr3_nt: TGCAGCGTTGAAGATCGGCGGACGCCGAGTTTGGGGCAGTACTTC

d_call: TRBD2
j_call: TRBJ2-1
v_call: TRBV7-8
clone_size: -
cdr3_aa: CASGLDHNEQFF
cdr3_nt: TGTGCCAGCGGACTAGACCACAATGAGCAGTTCTTC